This T cell receptor beta chain was observed in a study of T cells and copy number aberrations in small-cell lung cancer. TCRdb's table, derived via immunoSEQ multiplex PCR, lists solely in-frame clones and lacks some. Of around 3,000 clones listed, 90% are singletons. Details on this clone: What it recognizes is unknown.

This CDR3 has 15 amino acids. The J segment lost 1 base and the V segment lost 3 bases, leaving 2 bases of the junction unmatched. Germline V gene lookup returns CDR1 SGHDT and CDR2 YYEEEE. Donors had limited-stage small-cell lung cancer and underwent surgical resection in Hangzhou, China, between the late 2000s and the early 2020s. All donors were smokers or heavy second-hand smokers. Study findings and constraints: Adjacent lung showed higher T-cell richness and clonality than tumors; density difference nonsignificant. Due to few samples, these findings require validation.

Sequencing used normal tissue next to the tumor. The chain has TRBV5-6 and TRBJ2-3, with 10 bases fitting TRBD1. The clonotype originates from a man aged 45-65 years with small cell lung cancer. This CDR3 is CASSWTGGGTDTQYF. The CDR3 DNA is TGTGCCAGCAGCTGGACAGGGGGAGGCACAGATACGCAGTATTTT. Full variable domain (rest looked up from reference TRBV5-6 and TRBJ2-3): DAGVTQSPTHLIKTRGQQVTLRCSPKSGHDTVSWYQQALGQGPQFIFQYYEEEERQRGNFPDRFSGHQFPNYSSELNVNALLLGDSALYLCASSWTGGGTDTQYFGPGTRLTVL.